The clone carrying this TCR beta chain was found a few times. No antigen is known for it. The PCR ran on 60 Vbeta and 13 Jbeta primers. Assay used: immunoSEQ multiplex PCR; TCRdb lists only in-frame clones, some missing. The repertoire holds about 150,000 clones, with over 70% as singletons. This specimen comes from a study of cytomegalovirus exposure and HLA in healthy donors. The study, taken as a whole, reports: What a later analysis showed was that several of the most significant clusters appeared linked to common viral pathogens. TCR beta chain V- and J-gene trimming was linked, in a later analysis, to a missense variant in DCLRE1C. Earlier results showed most TCR beta V segments being productive about 90% or about 30% of the time.

Trimming removed 9 bases from V and 6 bases from J, with 21 bases in between. This CDR3 contains 15 residues. CDR1 SNHLY and CDR2 FYNNEI come from the germline V gene. This clonotype was obtained from a man in his thirties or forties in good health and CMV-seronegative. The gene calls are TRBV2 and TRBJ1-3; TRBD1 might be the D (6 bases). Sequencing was performed on PBMCs. Here the CDR3 DNA reads TGTGCCAGTTCGCCGGGACACTCAGGACAAAACACCATATATTTT. Translated, it gives CASSPGHSGQNTIYF.